This T cell receptor beta chain derives from a study of beta chain features in type 1 diabetes. V was clipped by 6 bases and J by 2 bases, with 15 bases between them. Germline values: CDR1 SEHNR, CDR2 FQNEAQ (reference sequence). This CDR3 has 15 amino acids. Once sorted, every population was more than 98% pure. As to this clone: Its antigen remains unknown.

General study results and limits: Patients with type 1 diabetes carried fewer insertions and had more deletions at their VDJ junctions. Shorter TCRB CDR3s, moderately but significantly so, marked every one of the four CD4+ subsets in Type 1 diabetes patients. Relative to healthy donors, patients appeared to have naive, central memory and Treg TCRB repertoires that were more similar.

The whole isolated RNA underwent reverse transcription, so sequencing captured expressed TCRB transcripts. Repertoires were generated with immunoSEQ multiplex PCR, while TCRdb's copy carries only in-frame clones and drops some. The sample comprises hundreds of thousands of clones, about 15% of which are singletons, and 5.5% to 7.5% rests with the top ten. The source is a man younger than 45 in good health. Source material: central memory CD4+ T cells from blood. The chain joins TRBV7-9 to TRBJ2-3, with D possibly being TRBD1 (6 bases). CDR3 in amino acids: CASSSPTGLTDTQYF. As DNA, the CDR3 is TGTGCCAGCAGTTCCCCAACAGGGCTCACAGATACGCAGTATTTT.